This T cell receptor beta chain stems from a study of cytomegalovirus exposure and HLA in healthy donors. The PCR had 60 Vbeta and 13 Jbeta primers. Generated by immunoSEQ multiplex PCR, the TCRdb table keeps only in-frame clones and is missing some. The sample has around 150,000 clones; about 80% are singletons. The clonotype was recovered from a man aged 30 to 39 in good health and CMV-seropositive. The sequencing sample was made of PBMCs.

The CDR3 DNA sequence: TGTGCCAGCAGCGGGACATCTGGAAACACCATATATTTT. As protein: CASSGTSGNTIYF. The V call is TRBV6-1, the J call TRBJ1-3, with D perhaps matching TRBD1 (6 bases). Trimming pared 6 bases from V and 1 base from J, leaving 7 bases between. The CDR3 is 13 residues long. Germline V lookup: CDR1 MNHNS, CDR2 SASEGT.